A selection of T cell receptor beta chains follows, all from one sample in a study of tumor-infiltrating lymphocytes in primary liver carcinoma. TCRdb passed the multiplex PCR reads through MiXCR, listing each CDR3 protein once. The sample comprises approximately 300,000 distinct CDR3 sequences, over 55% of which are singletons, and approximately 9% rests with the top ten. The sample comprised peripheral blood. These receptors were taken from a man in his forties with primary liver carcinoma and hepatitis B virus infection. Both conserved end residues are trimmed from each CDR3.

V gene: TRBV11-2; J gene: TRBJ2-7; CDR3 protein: ASSLDLACGKVNEQY
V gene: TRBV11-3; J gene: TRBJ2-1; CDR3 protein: ASSLHEGDRGTYNVQF
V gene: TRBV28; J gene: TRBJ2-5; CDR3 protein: ASSWSRSRETQY
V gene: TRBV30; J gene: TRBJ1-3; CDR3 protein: AWTPSGNTIY
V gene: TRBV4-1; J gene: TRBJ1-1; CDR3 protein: ASSQEQGAGTEVF
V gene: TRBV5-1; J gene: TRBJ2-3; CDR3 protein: ASSSRLAGVSDTQY
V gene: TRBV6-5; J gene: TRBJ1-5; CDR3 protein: ASQQFSGGSQPQR
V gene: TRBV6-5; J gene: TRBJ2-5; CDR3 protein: ASSPETSGKETQY
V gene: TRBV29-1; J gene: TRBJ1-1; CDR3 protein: GVVWGMTEAF
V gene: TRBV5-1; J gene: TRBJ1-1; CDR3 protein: ANSLAPWNTEAF
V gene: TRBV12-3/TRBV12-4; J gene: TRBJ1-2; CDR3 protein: ASSLMRGASGYT
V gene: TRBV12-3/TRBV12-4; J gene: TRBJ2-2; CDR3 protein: ASSTGVARDTGELF
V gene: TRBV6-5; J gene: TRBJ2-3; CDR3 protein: ASSYVAPFANTDTQY
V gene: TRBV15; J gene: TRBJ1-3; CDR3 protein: AISRDRGRSSGNTIY